This T cell receptor (beta chain) was identified during a study of OX40 agonist ivuxolimab in advanced cancers. The CDR3 covers 15 residues. CDR1 SGDLS and CDR2 YYNGEE come from the germline V gene. Trimming stripped 2 bases from V and 4 bases from J, with 15 bases between. Produced via immunoSEQ multiplex PCR; TCRdb's table is partial and in-frame only. There are roughly 52,000 clones in the sample; under 85% occur only once, and roughly 6.3% lies in the top ten. Sequencing used CD4+ or CD8+ T cells sorted from blood, obtained in a trial of the OX40 agonist ivuxolimab. V usage is TRBV9 and J usage is TRBJ2-5; perhaps TRBD2 as D (5 bases). The sequence came from an adult with an advanced solid tumor such as melanoma, head and neck, liver or kidney cancer. The CDR3 coding sequence is TGTGCCAGCAGCGTCGGAAGCGGAAGAGGAGAGACCCAGTACTTC. Encoded protein: CASSVGSGRGETQYF.